Shown below are 22 T cell receptor beta chains from a single sample sequenced in a study of blood T cell repertoires in COVID-19. Using immunoSEQ multiplex PCR, the repertoire was profiled, and TCRdb retains in-frame clones only, with some absent. The sample contains 200,000 to 250,000 clones, around 87% of which appear only once. Sequencing input: PBMCs or T cells enriched from blood (not recorded which). These receptors were taken from a man aged 25-45 years who had been exposed to COVID-19.

This clone showed up just a few times. The genes are TRBV15 and TRBJ1-5; 7 bases line up with TRBD1. Looked up from germline, CDR1 is LNHNV and CDR2 is YYDKDF (reference sequence). J gave up 6 bases and V 7 bases, and 9 bases lay outside the gene matches. The CDR3 length is 14 residues. The CDR3 is CATMEGGAGQPQHF. As DNA, the CDR3 is TGTGCCACCATGGAAGGGGGCGCGGGTCAGCCCCAGCATTTT.

This rearrangement joins TRBV18 to TRBJ1-2; perhaps TRBD1 as D (6 bases). Trimming pared 3 bases from V and 8 bases from J, leaving 10 bases between. Germline CDR1 is KGHSH and CDR2 is LQKENI. The CDR3 is 12 amino acids. The chain's CDR3 is CASSPDQGGYTF. As DNA, the CDR3 is TGTGCCAGCTCACCGGACCAGGGGGGCTACACCTTC.

This rearrangement joins TRBV6-5 to TRBJ1-2, with D maybe TRBD1 (6 bases). The CDR3 has 14 amino acids. CDR1 and CDR2 from the germline V gene are MNHEY and SVGAGI. Between the trimmed V and J ends, which lost 11 bases and 3 bases, there was a span of 19 bases. The CDR3 DNA sequence: TGTGCCGGCTCAGACCTCAGGGGATACTATGGCTACACCTTC. The encoded protein is CAGSDLRGYYGYTF.

This clone was picked up one time. The chain joins TRBV7-3 to TRBJ2-7; 12 bases line up with TRBD2. This CDR3 has 17 residues. CDR1 is SGHTA, CDR2 FQGTGA, per germline. V shed 4 bases and J 4 bases; nucleotides not matched to a gene: 11. This CDR3 reads CASSSPPSGGAVYEQYF. For the CDR3, the DNA is TGTGCCAGCAGCTCACCTCCTAGCGGGGGGGCTGTATACGAGCAGTACTTC.

The chain is built from TRBV4-1 and TRBJ2-2; TRBD1 is a possible D gene (5 bases). The CDR3 has 16 amino acids. Germline CDR1 and CDR2: MGHRA and YSYEKL. Trimming took 4 bases from V and 5 from J, leaving 17 bases between them. The CDR3 protein is CASSLTTARRTGELFF. The CDR3 DNA reads as TGCGCCAGCAGCCTAACGACAGCCCGACGAACCGGGGAGCTGTTTTTT.

CDR3 nucleotide sequence: TGTGCCAGCAGTCAGGGGACTAGCGGGGAATACTTC. Amino acids: CASSQGTSGEYF. The chain joins TRBV12-3 or TRBV12-4 to TRBJ2-5; 13 bases align to TRBD2. The CDR3 runs to 12 residues. V shed 5 bases, J shed 14 bases, and the junction held 5 bases outside the gene matches.

The V and J genes are TRBV5-1 and TRBJ2-1; TRBD2 agrees at 13 bases. Germline CDR1 SGHRS, CDR2 YFSETQ. This CDR3 spans 16 amino acids. V shed 3 bases, J shed 10 bases, and the junction held 10 bases outside the gene matches. The CDR3 loop is CASSSGTSGVAREQFF. CDR3 nucleotides: TGCGCCAGCAGCTCGGGGACTAGCGGGGTTGCGAGGGAGCAGTTCTTC.

The chain is built from TRBV6-2 or TRBV6-3 and TRBJ2-3, with 7 nucleotides matching TRBD2. After removal of 2 bases from V and 0 bases from J, the junction contained 5 bases not matched to a gene. This CDR3 is 16 amino acids long. Germline CDR1 is MNHEY and CDR2 is SVGEGT. The CDR3 region is CASSYTRGGSTDTQYF. CDR3 coding DNA: TGTGCCAGCAGTTACACAAGGGGAGGGAGCACAGATACGCAGTATTTT.

The CDR3 DNA is TGCGCCAGCAGCCTTGACAGGGTTGAATATGGCTACACCTTC. Residues: CASSLDRVEYGYTF. The chain links TRBV5-1 to TRBJ1-2; 7 positions match TRBD1. Germline V CDR1 and CDR2: SGHRS, YFSETQ. CDR3 size: 14 residues. The V segment lost 4 bases and the J segment 5 bases; nucleotides outside the gene matches: 8.

In its sample, this clone was seen a few times. The chain joins TRBV7-9 to TRBJ2-3; D may be TRBD1 (6 bases). The V gene lost 5 bases and the J gene lost 2 bases, with 11 bases spanning the gap. This CDR3 comprises 14 residues. CDR1 SEHNR and CDR2 FQNEAQ come from the germline V gene (reference sequence). This CDR3 is CASSPGQITDTQYF. For the CDR3, the DNA is TGTGCCAGCAGCCCAGGACAGATCACAGATACGCAGTATTTT.

This chain joins TRBV6-5 and TRBJ1-5, with a tentative D call TRBD1 (6 bases). This CDR3 contains 13 residues. CDR1 and CDR2 from the germline V gene are MNHEY and SVGAGI. Trimming took 10 bases from V and 1 from J, leaving 11 bases between them. The CDR3 DNA reads as TGTGCCACGCAGGGGTTCAGCAATCAGCCCCAGCATTTT. Amino acid sequence: CATQGFSNQPQHF.

J is TRBJ2-5 and V is TRBV13, with D uncertain. The V gene lost 2 bases and the J gene lost 0 bases, with 7 bases spanning the gap. The CDR3 consists of 14 residues. Germline V gives CDR1 PRHDT, CDR2 FYEKMQ (reference sequence). CDR3 coding DNA: TGTGCCAGCAGCTTAAGGCGGAACCAAGAGACCCAGTACTTC. Translated, it gives CASSLRRNQETQYF.

This chain uses TRBV7-2 with TRBJ2-7; possible D gene TRBD1, 6 bases. The CDR3 runs to 14 residues. Trimming pared 2 bases from V and 6 bases from J, leaving 14 bases between. The V gene's germline CDR1 is SGHTA and CDR2 FQGNSA. CDR3 bases: TGTGCCAGCAGCTTAACAGGGAAGGGCTCCGAGCAGTACTTC. Its protein is CASSLTGKGSEQYF.

The gene calls are TRBV19 and TRBJ1-3; tentatively, D is TRBD1 (5 bases). This CDR3 has 13 residues. Germline CDR1 reads LNHDA; CDR2 reads SQIVND (reference sequence). The germline V and J ends were trimmed by 4 bases and 4 bases, with 8 bases remaining between them. This chain's CDR3 is CASSTQGGNTIYF. The CDR3 DNA follows: TGTGCCAGTAGTACCCAGGGAGGAAACACCATATATTTT.

The chain carries TRBV5-1 and TRBJ2-1; D unresolved. This CDR3 contains 12 residues. Germline V gene lookup returns CDR1 SGHRS and CDR2 YFSETQ. V lost 1 base and J 14 bases, leaving 13 bases between the germline ends. The CDR3 DNA is TGCGCCAGCAGCTTGAGTCTTGGCCCAAAGTTCTTC. Its translation is CASSLSLGPKFF.

This chain connects TRBV13 to TRBJ2-3; 7 bases line up with TRBD1. Per the germline V gene, CDR1 is PRHDT and CDR2 is FYEKMQ (reference sequence). Trimming removed 3 bases from V and 2 bases from J; junction bases left unmatched: 8. CDR3 length: 16 residues. The CDR3 here is CASSFEGAFSTDTQYF. The CDR3 coding sequence is TGTGCCAGCAGCTTCGAGGGGGCGTTTTCCACAGATACGCAGTATTTT. The full variable domain, its missing parts supplied by reference TRBV13 and TRBJ2-3, is AAGVIQSPRHLIKEKRETATLKCYPIPRHDTVYWYQQGPGQDPQFLISFYEKMQSDKGSIPDRFSAQQFSDYHSELNMSSLELGDSALYFCASSFEGAFSTDTQYFGPGTRLTVL.

The chain combines TRBV6-5 with TRBJ2-7; D perhaps matches TRBD1 (5 bases). This CDR3 region has 12 residues. Trimming took 6 bases from V and 5 from J, leaving 11 bases between them. Germline V gives CDR1 MNHEY, CDR2 SVGAGI. The CDR3 region has the DNA TGTGCCAGCAGCCCCTCAGGGAACGAGCAGTACTTC. This codes for CASSPSGNEQYF.

This chain uses TRBV4-1 with TRBJ1-5; 7 nucleotides match TRBD1. Germline assignment: CDR1 MGHRA and CDR2 YSYEKL. This CDR3 is built from 13 residues. With 4 bases clipped from V and 6 bases from J, the junction kept 3 bases outside the gene matches. The CDR3 DNA reads as TGCGCCAGCAGCCTGGAGGGGGCTCAGCCCCAGCATTTT. This gives the protein CASSLEGAQPQHF.

This clone has a handful of counts. The V gene is TRBV19, the J gene TRBJ2-7; TRBD1 matches 11 bases. Germline V lookup: CDR1 LNHDA, CDR2 SQIVND (reference sequence). The CDR3 length is 15 residues. Trimming cost V 5 bases and J 7 bases; bases outside gene matches: 10. The CDR3 bases are TGTGCCAGTAGTTTAACGGGACAGGGGGTCGGTGAGCAGTACTTC. Residues: CASSLTGQGVGEQYF.

The V and J genes are TRBV11-3 and TRBJ1-6; D is possibly TRBD1 (5 bases). CDR3 length: 14 residues. The germline V gene encodes CDR1 SGHNT and CDR2 YENEEA. V was cut by 5 bases and J by 7 bases, with 12 bases left in between. CDR3 protein: CASSREGPNSPLHF. The CDR3 nucleotides are TGTGCCAGCAGCCGGGAGGGACCCAATTCACCCCTCCACTTT. Full variable domain (rest looked up from reference TRBV11-3 and TRBJ1-6): EAGVVQSPRYKIIEKKQPVAFWCNPISGHNTLYWYLQNLGQGPELLIRYENEEAVDDSQLPKDRFSAERLKGVDSTLKIQPAELGDSAVYLCASSREGPNSPLHFGNGTRLTVT.

The chain combines TRBV7-9 with TRBJ1-4; 10 bases agree with TRBD1. Germline CDR1 SEHNR, CDR2 FQNEAQ (reference sequence). This CDR3 is built from 16 residues. V gave up 8 bases and J gave up 4 bases; unmatched junction bases: 10. The CDR3 is CASEIAGTGVNEKLFF. The CDR3 DNA sequence: TGTGCCAGCGAGATAGCCGGGACAGGGGTTAATGAAAAACTGTTTTTT.

The chain uses TRBV6-1 and TRBJ2-3; D perhaps matches TRBD2 (6 bases). CDR1 and CDR2 (germline): MNHNS, SASEGT. V was cut by 0 bases and J by 3 bases, with 10 bases left in between. CDR3 length: 15 residues. The CDR3: CASSEALGGTDTQYF. CDR3 coding DNA: TGTGCCAGCAGTGAAGCTTTGGGGGGTACAGATACGCAGTATTTT.